The 8 T cell receptor beta chains below were found in one sample sequenced in a study of blood T cell repertoires in COVID-19. Generated by immunoSEQ multiplex PCR, the TCRdb table keeps only in-frame clones and is missing some. There are 100,000 to 150,000 clones in the sample; 65% to 85% occur only once, and approximately 18% lies in the top ten. Material: peripheral blood. The receptors shown here come from a woman of 80 years or more with acute or convalescent COVID-19.

This rearrangement joins TRBV19 to TRBJ1-1; TRBD1 agrees at 9 bases. Germline V gene lookup returns CDR1 LNHDA and CDR2 SQIVND (reference sequence). Trimming removed 7 bases from V and 4 bases from J; junction bases left unmatched: 7. The CDR3 spans 14 residues. The CDR3 DNA follows: TGTGCCAGTATGGGGCGACAGGGGGGCACTGAAGCTTTCTTT. Translation gives CASMGRQGGTEAFF.

This clone showed up just once. The J gene is TRBJ1-2, the V gene TRBV6-5; no clear D gene. Germline lookup yields CDR1 MNHEY and CDR2 SVGAGI. The CDR3 totals 15 residues. V lost 0 bases to trimming and J lost 0 bases, with 8 bases between them. The CDR3 nucleotides read TGTGCCAGCAGTTACTCGAAGCGGGCTAACTATGGCTACACCTTC. Translation: CASSYSKRANYGYTF.

V usage is TRBV10-2 and J usage is TRBJ2-7; D unclear. Germline lookup yields CDR1 WSHSY and CDR2 SAAADI. Trimming pared 6 bases from V and 4 bases from J, leaving 10 bases between. The CDR3 sequence is 12 residues long. The CDR3 sequence: CASRGFGYEQYF. In nucleotides, the CDR3 is TGCGCCAGCAGGGGCTTTGGGTACGAGCAGTACTTC.

The V gene is TRBV5-6, the J gene TRBJ1-6, with TRBD1 identical over 8 bases. The CDR3 has 16 residues. The V gene's germline CDR1 is SGHDT and CDR2 YYEEEE. The junction had 4 bases not matched to a gene; V was cut back by 0 bases and J by 5 bases. The CDR3 reads CASSLGTGRNNSPLHF. CDR3 nucleotide sequence: TGTGCCAGCAGCTTGGGGACAGGGCGGAATAATTCACCCCTCCACTTT.

This chain joins TRBV5-1 and TRBJ2-5; D might be TRBD2 (7 bases). Germline loops: CDR1 SGHRS, CDR2 YFSETQ. CDR3 length equals 16 residues. The germline V and J ends were trimmed by 4 bases and 5 bases, with 21 bases remaining between them. CDR3 DNA sequence: TGCGCCAGCAGCGGGGGGCGCGGGGGCGCCCGGGAGACCCAGTACTTC. Translated, it gives CASSGGRGGARETQYF.

This chain links TRBV25-1 with TRBJ1-2, with 7 positions matching TRBD1. With V trimmed by 4 bases and J by 6 bases, 14 bases remained unmatched. CDR3 length: 16 amino acids. Per germline, CDR1 MGHDK and CDR2 SYGVNS. CDR3 in amino acids: CASSAIGQVGNNGYTF. For the CDR3, the DNA is TGTGCCAGCAGTGCCATAGGACAGGTCGGGAATAATGGCTACACCTTC.

V usage is TRBV9 and J usage is TRBJ1-1; D remains unclear. Deletions cut 0 bases from V and 4 bases from J, with 10 bases between. This CDR3 region has 14 residues. Germline V gene data show CDR1 as SGDLS and CDR2 as YYNGEE. CDR3 amino acids: CASSVVVTTTEAFF. The DNA of the CDR3 is TGTGCCAGCAGCGTAGTAGTCACTACCACTGAAGCTTTCTTT.

CDR3 residues: CASSLVVNTEAFF. CDR3 nucleotides: TGTGCCAGCAGCTTGGTAGTGAACACTGAAGCTTTCTTT. This chain links TRBV11-3 with TRBJ1-1; D not certain. Germline values: CDR1 SGHNT, CDR2 YENEEA. V lost 3 bases, J lost 0 bases, and 5 bases lay in between. The CDR3 totals 13 residues.